Shown below are 20 T cell receptor beta chains from a single sample sequenced in a study of long-term antiretroviral therapy in people with HIV (dated by TCRdb to 2021 to 2024). Sequencing of the TRB variable region was done with the immunoSEQ hsTCRB v3.0 assay at survey level resolution. TCRdb's version of the immuneACCESS table is confined to in-frame rearrangements and falls short of the full clone set. An unresolved V gene accounts for under half of the shortfall where checked; the remainder is of unknown origin. This sample holds about 21,000 clones; 70% to 90% were observed only once. The ten largest clonotypes hold roughly 3.4% of the sample. This sample comprised unsorted PBMCs, obtained 2.3 years after starting antiretroviral therapy. These receptor sequences come from a man in his sixties with HIV.

J is TRBJ2-3 and V is TRBV19; TRBD1 aligns across 7 bases. The ends lost 10 bases at V and 2 bases at J; junction bases unmatched: 9. Germline CDR1 and CDR2: LNHDA and SQIVND (reference sequence). This CDR3 spans 14 amino acids. In DNA, the CDR3 is TGTGCCATCTCGTTAACAGGGGCCACAGATACGCAGTATTTT. Its protein is CAISLTGATDTQYF. Full variable domain (remainder filled in from reference TRBV19 and TRBJ2-3): DGGITQSPKYLFRKEGQNVTLSCEQNLNHDAMYWYRQDPGQGLRLIYYSQIVNDFQKGDIAEGYSVSREKKESFPLTVTSAQKNPTAFYLCAISLTGATDTQYFGPGTRLTVL.

CDR3 region: CASSEDGRAGALPHYGYTF. As DNA, the CDR3 is TGTGCCAGCAGTGAAGATGGTAGGGCAGGGGCCCTACCCCACTATGGCTACACCTTC. The chain carries TRBV2 and TRBJ1-2; possibly TRBD1 for D (6 bases). The V gene lost 1 base and the J gene lost 3 bases, with 24 bases spanning the gap. The CDR3 is 19 amino acids. From germline, CDR1 is SNHLY and CDR2 FYNNEI.

The chain couples TRBV18 to TRBJ2-7; D remains unclear. The V gene lost 6 bases and the J gene lost 4 bases, with 13 bases spanning the gap. Germline V gene sequence: CDR1 KGHSH, CDR2 LQKENI. This CDR3 has 13 amino acids. In DNA, the CDR3 is TGTGCCAGCTCGCCTCAGCGTCGGTACGAGCAGTACTTC. Its protein is CASSPQRRYEQYF.

V is TRBV25-1 and J is TRBJ2-3; 9 bases match TRBD2. The V gene end was trimmed by 1 base and the J gene end by 7 bases; junction bases not matched to a gene: 12. This CDR3 spans 17 amino acids. Germline V lookup: CDR1 MGHDK, CDR2 SYGVNS. The CDR3 loop reads CASSELGTSSQYNTQYF. The CDR3 region has the DNA TGTGCCAGCAGTGAATTGGGGACTAGCTCGCAATACAATACGCAGTATTTT.

Only a few counts were recorded for this clone. The chain is built from TRBV5-1 and TRBJ1-2; a possible D gene is TRBD1 (5 bases). CDR3 length: 16 amino acids. Germline CDR1 SGHRS, CDR2 YFSETQ. V was pared by 4 bases and J by 0 bases, with 16 bases between. The CDR3 region has the DNA TGCGCCAGCAGCCAGCAGGTTGGGGGGACTAACTATGGCTACACCTTC. This codes for CASSQQVGGTNYGYTF.

This chain uses TRBV7-2 with TRBJ1-5; no clear D gene. V was trimmed by 2 bases and J by 3 bases, leaving 5 bases between them. This CDR3 contains 13 residues. Germline V gene data show CDR1 as SGHTA and CDR2 as FQGNSA. The CDR3 DNA sequence: TGTGCCAGCAGCTTAAATTTCAATCAGCCCCAGCATTTT. It codes for CASSLNFNQPQHF.

The chain has TRBV18 and TRBJ1-1; 7 positions match TRBD1. The CDR3 loop spans 15 amino acids. CDR1 and CDR2 (germline): KGHSH, LQKENI. The ends lost 1 base at V and 0 bases at J; junction bases unmatched: 2. DNA of the CDR3: TGTGCCAGCTCACCACAGGGGGCTATGAACACTGAAGCTTTCTTT. Protein product: CASSPQGAMNTEAFF.

This chain joins TRBV5-1 and TRBJ2-1; D possibly corresponds to TRBD2 (5 bases). V lost 5 bases and J lost 0, with 6 bases in between. The CDR3 runs to 13 residues. Germline assignment: CDR1 SGHRS and CDR2 YFSETQ. CDR3 amino acids: CASRAGSYNEQFF. The CDR3 nucleotides are TGCGCCAGCAGGGCGGGCTCCTACAATGAGCAGTTCTTC. The variable domain in full, completed from reference TRBV5-1 and TRBJ2-1, reads KAGVTQTPRYLIKTRGQQVTLSCSPISGHRSVSWYQQTPGQGLQFLFEYFSETQRNKGNFPGRFSGRQFSNSRSEMNVSTLELGDSALYLCASRAGSYNEQFFGPGTRLTVL.

The chain combines TRBV6-5 with TRBJ2-3; D is unclear. The CDR3 runs to 13 residues. With 0 bases removed from V and 6 bases from J, the gap between germline ends came to 7 bases. CDR1 MNHEY and CDR2 SVGAGI come from the germline V gene. CDR3 region: CASSYSGWDTQYF. Written as DNA, the CDR3 is TGTGCCAGCAGTTACTCCGGGTGGGATACGCAGTATTTT.

This sequence joins TRBV15 and TRBJ1-3, with D perhaps TRBD1 (6 bases). Trimming removed 0 bases from V and 4 bases from J, with 13 bases in between. Germline CDR1 and CDR2: LNHNV and YYDKDF (reference sequence). This CDR3 is 16 amino acids long. In DNA, the CDR3 is TGTGCCACCAGCAGAGAGGGGGGCCTAGACGGAAACACCATATATTTT. It is translated as CATSREGGLDGNTIYF.

This chain connects TRBV2 to TRBJ1-5; D gene ambiguous. CDR1 is SNHLY and CDR2 is FYNNEI in the germline V gene. V was cut by 3 bases and J by 4 bases, with 10 bases left in between. The CDR3 is made up of 14 amino acids. The CDR3 spells CASSDVGRNQPQHF. CDR3 sequence (DNA): TGTGCCAGCAGTGATGTCGGAAGGAATCAGCCCCAGCATTTT.

The V and J genes are TRBV30 and TRBJ1-2, with 7 bases identical to TRBD1. This CDR3 spans 14 amino acids. Looked up from germline, CDR1 is GTSNPN and CDR2 is SVGIG (reference sequence). V shed 2 bases and J 2 bases; nucleotides not matched to a gene: 5. The CDR3 DNA reads as TGTGCCTGGAGTAAAGCGGACAGGAACTATGGCTACACCTTC. Amino acid sequence: CAWSKADRNYGYTF.

The chain combines TRBV11-2 with TRBJ1-1, with a weak D call TRBD1 (6 bases). The length of the CDR3 is 14 residues. The germline V and J ends were trimmed by 10 bases and 3 bases, with 18 bases remaining between them. Germline-derived CDR1 and CDR2 are SGHAT and FQNNGV. Here the CDR3 DNA reads TGTGCCACCACGATAAACAGGGCTGACACTGAAGCTTTCTTT. Amino acids: CATTINRADTEAFF.

The chain joins TRBV28 to TRBJ1-2, with D tentatively TRBD1 (6 bases). The CDR3 extends over 14 amino acids. The V end was cut by 5 bases, the J end by 4 bases, with 14 bases between. Germline values: CDR1 MDHEN, CDR2 SYDVKM. CDR3 DNA sequence: TGTGCCAGCAGTCCCCACGACAGGTTCTATGGCTACACCTTC. This translates into CASSPHDRFYGYTF.

The gene calls are TRBV28 and TRBJ2-7, with a possible D match to TRBD2 (7 bases). Germline lookup yields CDR1 MDHEN and CDR2 SYDVKM. The CDR3 runs 16 residues. Trimming cost V 5 bases and J 3 bases, with 20 bases left between them. This CDR3 reads CASSPWGGGDDYEQYF. The CDR3, as DNA: TGTGCCAGCAGTCCCTGGGGAGGGGGTGACGACTACGAGCAGTACTTC.

This chain uses TRBV28 with TRBJ2-3; D possibly corresponds to TRBD2 (6 bases). The V end lost 7 bases, the J end lost 3 bases, and 20 bases lay between the germline ends. This CDR3 is built from 16 residues. Per germline, CDR1 MDHEN and CDR2 SYDVKM. DNA for the CDR3: TGTGCCAGCACCCTCGGCGGCGCGGGATATACAGATACGCAGTATTTT. Its protein is CASTLGGAGYTDTQYF.

J is TRBJ1-2 and V is TRBV5-1; D perhaps matches TRBD1 (6 bases). Germline V CDR1 and CDR2: SGHRS, YFSETQ. Trimming cost V 0 bases and J 2 bases, with 8 bases left between them. The CDR3 is 14 amino acids. CDR3 coding DNA: TGCGCCAGCAGCTTGGGACAGGTGAACTATGGCTACACCTTC. Translating gives CASSLGQVNYGYTF.

This clone has only a few counts. V is TRBV7-9 and J is TRBJ1-4, with TRBD1 as a possible D gene (6 bases). Trimming took off 4 bases at V and 2 bases at J, with 14 bases between the two ends. Germline-derived CDR1 and CDR2 are SEHNR and FQNEAQ (reference sequence). There are 16 residues in the CDR3. CDR3 loop: CASSWPTGWTNEKLFF. The CDR3 DNA follows: TGTGCCAGCAGCTGGCCTACAGGGTGGACTAATGAAAAACTGTTTTTT.

V gene TRBV25-1 combines with J gene TRBJ2-5, with D perhaps matching TRBD2 (5 bases). This CDR3 spans 13 amino acids. Per the germline V gene, CDR1 is MGHDK and CDR2 is SYGVNS. V was cut by 7 bases and J by 0 bases, with 9 bases left in between. DNA for the CDR3: TGTGCCAGCACTCCGGACTACCAAGAGACCCAGTACTTC. Its translation is CASTPDYQETQYF.

The rearrangement links TRBV7-9 to TRBJ1-2; weak D call: TRBD1 (5 bases). Germline-derived CDR1 and CDR2 are SEHNR and FQNEAQ (reference sequence). This CDR3 has 15 amino acids. V was shortened by 5 bases and J by 3 bases, with 16 bases between the two germline ends. Here the CDR3 DNA reads TGTGCCAGCAGCCCTATGGGGGGTTCAGACTATGGCTACACCTTC. This codes for CASSPMGGSDYGYTF.